This T cell receptor beta chain is drawn from a study of identical twins. As concerns this clonotype: As yet, its antigen is unknown.

A universal primer site was incorporated via template switching, and the cDNA contained unique molecular identifiers. TCRdb processed the 5' RACE reads anew with MiXCR; each CDR3 protein has one entry. This repertoire shows 1.5 million to 2 million distinct CDR3 sequences, about 32% found once; its top ten account for roughly 0.3%. The CDR3 is 16 residues long. CDR1 and CDR2 from the germline V gene are SGHRS and YFSETQ. Findings and limits, study-wide: Model-predicted out-of-frame TCR alpha sharing fell below observed values in monozygotic twins.

No donor was unhealthy or non-Caucasian. The chain has TRBV5-1 and TRBJ2-1; 13 positions agree with TRBD2. The DNA matches TRBJ2-7 better at its end, which makes the J call doubtful. This receptor was identified in a newborn girl in good health. Input material: cord blood. CDR3 loop: CASSPGLAGTYNEQYF. The CDR3, as DNA: TGCGCCAGCAGCCCGGGACTAGCGGGAACCTACAATGAGCAGTACTTC.